The 13 T cell receptor beta chains below all came from one sample that was sequenced in a study of neoadjuvant anti-PD-1 for oral cavity cancer. The time point is: after neoadjuvant nivolumab, at surgical resection. The method was immunoSEQ multiplex PCR; TCRdb's version includes in-frame clones alone and lacks a portion of them. The table includes some 70,000 clones, roughly 85% detected once. Sequenced here: PBMCs, sampled after nivolumab (anti-PD-1) treatment. Every receptor here comes from a person between 35 and 79 years old with oral cavity squamous cell carcinoma.

J is TRBJ2-3 and V is TRBV6-1; maybe TRBD2 (6 bases). Trimming cost V 7 bases and J 0 bases, with 14 bases left between them. This CDR3 has 15 amino acids. The germline gives CDR1 MNHNS, CDR2 SASEGT. CDR3 in DNA: TGTGCCAGCACTACCGGGGGTTTTAGCACAGATACGCAGTATTTT. Encoded protein: CASTTGGFSTDTQYF.

V gene TRBV2 combines with J gene TRBJ1-4; D might be TRBD1 (5 bases). The CDR3 has 13 amino acids. Germline V gene lookup returns CDR1 SNHLY and CDR2 FYNNEI. The CDR3 coding sequence is TGTGCTGCCCAGGGTTCCGTGGGTGAAAAACTGTTTTTT. Translated: CAAQGSVGEKLFF.

The chain uses TRBV15 and TRBJ1-5; no clear D. Germline CDR1 is LNHNV and CDR2 is YYDKDF (reference sequence). Trimming removed 0 bases at V and 11 bases at J, with 17 bases between. The CDR3 loop spans 15 amino acids. This chain's CDR3 is CATSRDRTAQKAQHF. CDR3 nucleotides: TGTGCCACCAGCAGAGATCGGACGGCCCAAAAGGCCCAGCATTTT.

The chain has TRBV20-1 and TRBJ1-1; unclear D gene. Germline V gives CDR1 DFQATT, CDR2 SNEGSKA (reference sequence). Trimming removed 0 bases from V and 4 bases from J, with 3 bases in between. The CDR3 runs to 11 residues. CDR3 nucleotide sequence: TGCAGTGCTAGAGATCTCACTGAAGCTTTCTTT. Its translation is CSARDLTEAFF.

This rearrangement joins TRBV6-4 to TRBJ2-7; D might be TRBD2 (6 bases). The germline CDR1 and CDR2 sequences are MRHNA and SNTAGT. The ends were cut back, 3 bases at V and 1 base at J, with 25 bases in the middle. The CDR3 is 19 residues long. The CDR3 here is CASSEVGRARREGSYEQYF. DNA for the CDR3: TGTGCCAGCAGTGAGGTGGGTAGGGCTAGGCGGGAAGGGTCCTACGAGCAGTACTTC.

This clone has only a few counts. The V and J genes are TRBV6-1 and TRBJ2-7; 10 nucleotides match TRBD2. After removal of 3 bases from V and 5 bases from J, the junction contained 4 bases not matched to a gene. CDR3 size: 14 residues. Germline CDR1 MNHNS, CDR2 SASEGT. CDR3 sequence: CASSDSGRADEQYF. DNA of the CDR3: TGTGCCAGCAGTGACAGCGGGAGGGCCGACGAGCAGTACTTC.

A remark on this clone: This same CDR3 is encoded by further DNA sequences in the sample. The chain joins TRBV2 to TRBJ2-3, with unresolved D. Per germline, CDR1 SNHLY and CDR2 FYNNEI. The CDR3 is 12 amino acids. Trimming took off 8 bases at V and 0 bases at J, with 6 bases between the two ends. This CDR3 is CASRVSTDTQYF. In DNA form, the CDR3 reads TGTGCCAGCCGAGTAAGCACAGATACGCAGTATTTT. The full variable domain, rest sourced from reference TRBV2 and TRBJ2-3, is EPEVTQTPSHQVTQMGQEVILRCVPISNHLYFYWYRQILGQKVEFLVSFYNNEISEKSEIFDDQFSVERPDGSNFTLKIRSTKLEDSAMYFCASRVSTDTQYFGPGTRLTVL.

The chain uses TRBV9 and TRBJ2-1, with D uncertain. The CDR3 consists of 14 residues. Germline V lookup: CDR1 SGDLS, CDR2 YYNGEE. V was shortened by 3 bases and J by 6 bases, with 13 bases between the two germline ends. The CDR3 spells CASSGIGGSNEQFF. For the CDR3, the DNA is TGTGCCAGCAGCGGCATAGGTGGCTCCAATGAGCAGTTCTTC.

The J gene is TRBJ2-1, the V gene TRBV5-1, with TRBD1 matching over 10 bases. Germline CDR1 is SGHRS and CDR2 is YFSETQ. The V segment lost 4 bases and the J segment 6 bases; nucleotides outside the gene matches: 10. This CDR3 has 16 amino acids. CDR3 DNA sequence: TGCGCCAGCAGCGGAATGGGACAGGGGTTCGGCAATGAGCAGTTCTTC. It codes for CASSGMGQGFGNEQFF.

The rearrangement joins TRBV11-2 to TRBJ2-7; 10 bases align to TRBD1. Per the germline V gene, CDR1 is SGHAT and CDR2 is FQNNGV. V shed 3 bases and J 5 bases; nucleotides not matched to a gene: 10. The CDR3 has 16 residues. CDR3 nucleotides: TGTGCCAGCAGCTTCCTCCAGGGACAGGGGTCCCACGAGCAGTACTTC. Translation: CASSFLQGQGSHEQYF.

The rearrangement links TRBV7-6 to TRBJ2-5; 11 positions match TRBD2. The ends lost 1 base at V and 2 bases at J; junction bases unmatched: 3. From germline, CDR1 is SGHVS and CDR2 FNYEAQ. This CDR3 has 16 residues. CDR3 region: CASSLGVAGGQETQYF. The CDR3 DNA reads TGTGCCAGCAGCTTAGGGGTAGCGGGAGGGCAAGAGACCCAGTACTTC.

The chain recombines TRBV19 with TRBJ1-5, with 7 bases fitting TRBD1. The CDR3 spans 15 residues. With 5 bases clipped from V and 3 bases from J, the junction kept 7 bases outside the gene matches. Germline CDR1 reads LNHDA; CDR2 reads SQIVND (reference sequence). This chain's CDR3 is CASSGRDSLNQPQHF. The CDR3 region has the DNA TGTGCCAGTAGTGGCCGGGACAGCCTCAATCAGCCCCAGCATTTT.

The table lists this clone with a count of one. The rearrangement joins TRBV5-1 to TRBJ2-2; TRBD2 matches at 14 bases. This CDR3 has 17 residues. Per germline, CDR1 SGHRS and CDR2 YFSETQ. After removal of 4 bases from V and 4 bases from J, the junction contained 6 bases not matched to a gene. CDR3 DNA: TGCGCCAGCAGCACGGGACTAGCGGGAGAGGTCACCGGGGAGCTGTTTTTT. The encoded protein is CASSTGLAGEVTGELFF.